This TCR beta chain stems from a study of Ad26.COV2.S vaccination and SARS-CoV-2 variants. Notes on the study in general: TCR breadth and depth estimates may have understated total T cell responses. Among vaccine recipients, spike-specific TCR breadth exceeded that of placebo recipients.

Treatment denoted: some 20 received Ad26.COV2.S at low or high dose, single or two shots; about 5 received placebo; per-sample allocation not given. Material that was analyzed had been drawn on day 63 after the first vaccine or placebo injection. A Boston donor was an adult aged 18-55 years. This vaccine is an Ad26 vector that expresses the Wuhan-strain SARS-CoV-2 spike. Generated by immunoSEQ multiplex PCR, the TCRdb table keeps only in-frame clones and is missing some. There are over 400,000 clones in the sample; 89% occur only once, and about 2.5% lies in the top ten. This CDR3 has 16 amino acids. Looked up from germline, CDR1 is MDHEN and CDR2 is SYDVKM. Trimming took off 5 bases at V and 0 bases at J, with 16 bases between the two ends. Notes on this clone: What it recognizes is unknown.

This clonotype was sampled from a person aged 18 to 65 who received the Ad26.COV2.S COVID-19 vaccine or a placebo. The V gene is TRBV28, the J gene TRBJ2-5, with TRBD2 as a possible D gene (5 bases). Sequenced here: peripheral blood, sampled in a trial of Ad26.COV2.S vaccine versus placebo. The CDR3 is CASSRRGFADQETQYF. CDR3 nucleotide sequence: TGTGCCAGCAGTCGCCGGGGTTTCGCGGACCAAGAGACCCAGTACTTC.